The following is a TCR beta chain sequence with its context. Its antigen remains unidentified. This specimen comes from a study of cytomegalovirus exposure and HLA in healthy donors. Germline V gene data show CDR1 as SEHNR and CDR2 as FQNEAQ (reference sequence). The V gene lost 0 bases and the J gene lost 2 bases, with 16 bases spanning the gap. CDR3 length: 18 residues. Study outcomes and limitations: A prior analysis recorded that most TCR beta V segments were productive about 87% or about 30% of the time. Follow-up analysis seemed to connect common viral pathogens with several of the most significant clusters identified.

This PCR relied on a set of 60 Vbeta primers and 13 Jbeta primers. Repertoires were generated with immunoSEQ multiplex PCR, while TCRdb's copy carries only in-frame clones and drops some. The table shows about 150,000 clones, with approximately 84% occurring only once. V is TRBV7-9 and J is TRBJ2-2, with D possibly TRBD1 on 7 matching bases. Specimen: PBMCs. This sequence originates from a man younger than 45 in good health and CMV-seropositive. CDR3 in DNA: TGTGCCAGCAGCTTAGCGGGCAGGGGGGCCTTTAACACCGGGGAGCTGTTTTTT. Protein product: CASSLAGRGAFNTGELFF.